These 21 T cell receptor beta chains were all obtained from the same sample, sequenced in a study of CD8+ T cells in alopecia areata. Treatment noted: oral pan-JAK inhibitor, 5-10 mg twice daily. cDNA prepared by RNA extraction and subsequent reverse transcription served as the template for sequencing. The table came from immunoSEQ multiplex PCR; TCRdb's copy has only in-frame clones and leaves some out. The table records 180,000 or so clones, about 47% of them present only once. The material was CD8+ T cells sorted from blood, obtained around week 54, from a patient treated with tofacitinib. The receptors come from a human donor with alopecia areata.

The V call is TRBV11-2, the J call TRBJ2-7; 9 bases are shared with TRBD1. V lost 8 bases, J lost 1 base, and 9 bases stayed unmatched. The V gene's germline CDR1 is SGHAT and CDR2 FQNNGV. There are 15 residues in the CDR3. DNA of the CDR3: TGTGCCAGCGGCCTCTCCGGGACAGGGTCCTACGAGCAGTACTTC. Translated: CASGLSGTGSYEQYF.

The chain links TRBV29-1 to TRBJ1-4; D perhaps matches TRBD1 (6 bases). Germline CDR1 and CDR2: SQVTM and ANQGSEA. V lost 0 bases, J lost 4 bases, and 12 bases lay in between. This CDR3 is built from 15 residues. This CDR3 reads CSVEEDSPGNEKLFF. Here the CDR3 DNA reads TGCAGCGTTGAAGAGGACAGCCCCGGTAATGAAAAACTGTTTTTT. The full variable domain, rest sourced from reference TRBV29-1 and TRBJ1-4, is SAVISQKPSRDICQRGTSLTIQCQVDSQVTMMFWYRQQPGQSLTLIATANQGSEATYESGFVIDKFPISRPNLTFSTLTVSNMSPEDSSIYLCSVEEDSPGNEKLFFGSGTQLSVL.

The chain combines TRBV29-1 with TRBJ2-1; 9 bases are shared with TRBD2. V shed 2 bases, J shed 10 bases, and the junction held 9 bases outside the gene matches. Germline V gene sequence: CDR1 SQVTM, CDR2 ANQGSEA. The CDR3 runs to 14 residues. CDR3 protein: CSVERSGGRPEQFF. CDR3 sequence (DNA): TGCAGCGTTGAACGTAGCGGGGGCCGCCCGGAGCAGTTCTTC.

The V and J genes are TRBV5-1 and TRBJ2-3, with D tentatively TRBD2 (6 bases). V was trimmed by 0 bases and J by 0 bases, leaving 8 bases between them. This CDR3 is built from 15 residues. Germline V gives CDR1 SGHRS, CDR2 YFSETQ. The CDR3 DNA sequence: TGCGCCAGCAGCTTGGTCACTAGCAGCACAGATACGCAGTATTTT. It encodes CASSLVTSSTDTQYF.

The chain uses TRBV9 and TRBJ2-5; D assignment may be TRBD1 or TRBD2 (5 bases each). CDR3 size: 13 residues. Germline-derived CDR1 and CDR2 are SGDLS and YYNGEE. Trimming took off 0 bases at V and 4 bases at J, with 7 bases between the two ends. The CDR3 bases are TGTGCCAGCAGCGTAGCTGGGGGAGAGACCCAGTACTTC. As protein: CASSVAGGETQYF.

V usage is TRBV4-2 and J usage is TRBJ2-3; D might be TRBD1 (5 bases). Trimming took off 8 bases at V and 6 bases at J, with 9 bases between the two ends. Germline V gene data show CDR1 as LGHNA and CDR2 as YNFKEQ. The CDR3 covers 11 residues. The CDR3, as DNA: TGTGCCAGCTTGGGGCCCGATACGCAGTATTTT. Protein product: CASLGPDTQYF.

The gene calls are TRBV13 and TRBJ2-5; D not resolved. The CDR3 has 17 residues. V was pared by 5 bases and J by 5 bases, with 24 bases between. Germline V gene sequence: CDR1 PRHDT, CDR2 FYEKMQ (reference sequence). The CDR3 coding sequence is TGTGCCAGCAGCCAGGAGTCCAGGCGCCGTTCTGGGGAGACCCAGTACTTC. It specifies CASSQESRRRSGETQYF.

This clone has just a few counts. V and J are TRBV15 and TRBJ1-2; D is unresolved. The CDR3 extends over 13 amino acids. The germline gives CDR1 LNHNV, CDR2 YYDKDF (reference sequence). V was pared by 3 bases and J by 6 bases, with 11 bases between. DNA of the CDR3: TGTGCCACCAGCAGTCGGGTGGTCGATGGCTACACCTTC. It encodes CATSSRVVDGYTF.

V usage is TRBV27 and J usage is TRBJ1-2; 8 nucleotides line up with TRBD1. The V gene's germline CDR1 is MNHEY and CDR2 SMNVEV (reference sequence). The CDR3 sequence is 13 residues long. V shed 3 bases and J 5 bases; nucleotides not matched to a gene: 2. The CDR3 nucleotides read TGTGCCAGCAGTTTGGACAGGGCTTATGGCTACACCTTC. Translating gives CASSLDRAYGYTF.

The chain couples TRBV27 to TRBJ1-2; D remains ambiguous. The V end was cut by 7 bases, the J end by 5 bases, with 17 bases between. The CDR3 length is 14 residues. Germline V gene sequence: CDR1 MNHEY, CDR2 SMNVEV (reference sequence). CDR3 in amino acids: CASKVSVGGYGYTF. CDR3 nucleotide sequence: TGTGCCAGCAAGGTGTCCGTTGGTGGGTATGGCTACACCTTC.

This clone turned up a few times. The DNA of the CDR3 is TGCAGCGTAAACTCGGCTTCCACCGCCGAGCAGTACTTC. It codes for CSVNSASTAEQYF. The gene calls are TRBV29-1 and TRBJ2-7; D gene uncertain. CDR3 length: 13 residues. Per the germline V gene, CDR1 is SQVTM and CDR2 is ANQGSEA. Trimming removed 6 bases at V and 6 bases at J, with 18 bases between.

The genes are TRBV6-5 and TRBJ1-4; D gene ambiguous. CDR3 size: 15 residues. The germline V gene has CDR1 MNHEY and CDR2 SVGAGI. V lost 6 bases and J lost 8, with 19 bases in between. CDR3 in DNA: TGTGCCAGCAGCAGTACCGGTTGGGTTGGGGAAAAACTGTTTTTT. This codes for CASSSTGWVGEKLFF.

The rearrangement joins TRBV7-9 to TRBJ2-5, with TRBD1 as a possible D gene (6 bases). Trimming pared 3 bases from V and 6 bases from J, leaving 17 bases between. Germline V gene data show CDR1 as SEHNR and CDR2 as FQNEAQ (reference sequence). CDR3 size: 15 residues. The CDR3: CASSFYTNREKTQYF. The DNA of the CDR3 is TGTGCCAGCAGCTTTTATACTAACAGGGAGAAGACCCAGTACTTC.

Worth noting for this clone: Other DNA variants within this sample encode the same CDR3. This chain uses TRBV27 with TRBJ1-5, with D uncertain. This CDR3 region has 14 residues. V was clipped by 2 bases and J by 4 bases, with 9 bases between them. Germline CDR1 and CDR2: MNHEY and SMNVEV (reference sequence). The DNA of the CDR3 is TGTGCCAGCAGTTTACGGCAGGCGAATCAGCCCCAGCATTTT. Amino acids: CASSLRQANQPQHF.

This clone has more than one count but fewer than ten. The CDR3 nucleotides are TGTGCCAGCAGCTTTGGGGGAGCCTCCTACAATGAGCAGTTCTTC. It specifies CASSFGGASYNEQFF. V usage is TRBV11-2 and J usage is TRBJ2-1; D assignment may be TRBD1 or TRBD2 (5 bases each). The V end was cut by 3 bases, the J end by 0 bases, with 9 bases between. The CDR3 spans 15 residues. CDR1 and CDR2 (germline): SGHAT, FQNNGV.

The chain recombines TRBV9 with TRBJ2-1, with 12 positions matching TRBD2. Germline lookup yields CDR1 SGDLS and CDR2 YYNGEE. Unmatched junction bases numbered 4, after V lost 3 bases and J lost 3 bases. The CDR3 is made up of 16 amino acids. In DNA form, the CDR3 reads TGTGCCAGCAGCGCTACTAGCGGGGGGATCTACAATGAGCAGTTCTTC. This translates into CASSATSGGIYNEQFF.

The V and J genes are TRBV6-5 and TRBJ2-1; possibly TRBD1 or TRBD2 for D (5 bases each). Germline CDR1 MNHEY, CDR2 SVGAGI. The length of the CDR3 is 16 residues. The V end was cut by 0 bases, the J end by 3 bases, with 12 bases between. The CDR3 reads CASSYSVGEHYNEQFF. CDR3 sequence (DNA): TGTGCCAGCAGTTACTCGGTGGGGGAGCACTACAATGAGCAGTTCTTC.

This rearrangement joins TRBV30 to TRBJ2-7; TRBD1 matches at 7 bases. Looked up from germline, CDR1 is GTSNPN and CDR2 is SVGIG (reference sequence). V dropped 1 base and J dropped 3; count of bases not matched to a gene: 3. This CDR3 contains 13 residues. The CDR3 nucleotides are TGTGCCTGGAGTGCGCGACAGGGCTACGAGCAGTACTTC. It encodes CAWSARQGYEQYF. The whole variable domain, filled in from reference TRBV30 and TRBJ2-7, reads SQTIHQWPATLVQPVGSPLSLECTVEGTSNPNLYWYRQAAGRGLQLLFYSVGIGQISSEVPQNLSASRPQDRQFILSSKKLLLSDSGFYLCAWSARQGYEQYFGPGTRLTVT.

J is TRBJ1-1 and V is TRBV19; possible D gene TRBD1, 5 bases. The length of the CDR3 is 15 residues. Between the trimmed V and J ends, which lost 3 bases and 0 bases, there was a span of 11 bases. Per germline, CDR1 LNHDA and CDR2 SQIVND (reference sequence). The CDR3 loop reads CASSISGHLNTEAFF. CDR3 nucleotide sequence: TGTGCCAGTAGTATCTCTGGACACTTGAACACTGAAGCTTTCTTT.

This chain links TRBV7-6 with TRBJ2-4; D is ambiguous. V shed 5 bases and J shed 3 bases, with 8 bases lying between them. CDR1 is SGHVS and CDR2 is FNYEAQ in the germline V gene. This CDR3 region has 13 residues. CDR3 region: CASSPGVKNIQYF. CDR3 nucleotides: TGTGCCAGCAGCCCTGGTGTCAAAAACATTCAGTACTTC.

This sequence joins TRBV30 and TRBJ1-2; D uncertain. CDR1 and CDR2 from the germline V gene are GTSNPN and SVGIG (reference sequence). The CDR3 is 16 residues long. V dropped 3 bases and J dropped 2 bases, with 19 bases sitting between them. In nucleotides, the CDR3 is TGTGCCTGGAGCACTCAGCCAGGTCTCCCAAACTATGGCTACACCTTC. This encodes CAWSTQPGLPNYGYTF.